Below, 10 T cell receptor beta chains from the same sample are listed, as sequenced in a study of blood T cell repertoires in COVID-19. TCRdb's table, derived via immunoSEQ multiplex PCR, lists solely in-frame clones and lacks some. The sample consists of about 62,000 clones, roughly four fifths of them appearing once. Sequencing input: peripheral blood. These receptors came from a woman in her 50s with active or convalescent COVID-19.

J is TRBJ1-2 and V is TRBV9, with 7 nucleotides matching TRBD1. V gave up 3 bases and J gave up 3 bases; unmatched junction bases: 23. This CDR3 has 20 residues. The germline CDR1 and CDR2 sequences are SGDLS and YYNGEE. The DNA of the CDR3 is TGTGCCAGCAGCGACCGAGAGGGACAGACAGCCCCACCCGGGCACTATGGCTACACCTTC. It yields the protein CASSDREGQTAPPGHYGYTF.

The chain links TRBV10-3 to TRBJ2-3; TRBD1 aligns across 7 bases. V shed 9 bases, J shed 4 bases, and the junction held 4 bases outside the gene matches. Germline CDR1 is ENHRY and CDR2 is SYGVKD. The CDR3 has 12 residues. The CDR3 DNA sequence: TGTGCCATAAAGGGGACAGCAGATACGCAGTATTTT. This gives the protein CAIKGTADTQYF.

This rearrangement joins TRBV10-3 to TRBJ1-6; 10 positions agree with TRBD1. The CDR3 is 15 amino acids. The germline gives CDR1 ENHRY, CDR2 SYGVKD. V was pared by 4 bases and J by 7 bases, with 4 bases of the junction left unmatched. The CDR3 region has the DNA TGTGCCATCAGTGGGCCGGGACAGGGGAATTCACCCCTCCACTTT. Translated: CAISGPGQGNSPLHF.

The V call is TRBV7-2, the J call TRBJ2-5; 13 bases align to TRBD2. This CDR3 has 18 amino acids. V shed 4 bases and J 4 bases; nucleotides not matched to a gene: 12. CDR1 and CDR2 from the germline V gene are SGHTA and FQGNSA. CDR3 sequence reads: CASSSGLAGEERVETQYF. The DNA of the CDR3 is TGTGCCAGCAGCTCCGGACTAGCGGGAGAGGAACGTGTAGAGACCCAGTACTTC.

The J gene is TRBJ1-5, the V gene TRBV5-1, with a weak D call TRBD1 (5 bases). The CDR3 is 13 residues long. V was cut by 3 bases and J by 5 bases, with 9 bases left in between. The germline CDR1 and CDR2 sequences are SGHRS and YFSETQ. The CDR3 nucleotides are TGCGCCAGCAGCTGGGGCATCGATCAGCCCCAGCATTTT. It is translated as CASSWGIDQPQHF.

The gene calls are TRBV23-1 and TRBJ2-1; TRBD2 agrees at 9 bases. TRBV23-1 is treated as an ORF (open reading frame) with a function not yet certain. V shed 3 bases, J shed 4 bases, and the junction held 4 bases outside the gene matches. There are 15 residues in the CDR3. As DNA, the CDR3 is TGCGCCAGCAGTCACCGGGGACTAGCTTACAATGAGCAGTTCTTC. This codes for CASSHRGLAYNEQFF.

This sequence joins TRBV3-1 (or the pseudogene TRBV3-2) and TRBJ2-7; 9 nucleotides line up with TRBD2. The CDR3 extends over 14 amino acids. Germline assignment: CDR1 LGHDT and CDR2 YNNKEL (reference sequence). After removal of 4 bases from V and 2 bases from J, the junction contained 3 bases not matched to a gene. In DNA, the CDR3 is TGTGCCAGCAGCCTGACTAGCGGCCCCTACGAGCAGTACTTC. Amino acid sequence: CASSLTSGPYEQYF.

The chain is built from TRBV7-2 and TRBJ1-2; 7 bases line up with TRBD1. The V and J ends lost 6 bases and 0 bases, in that order; junction bases with no gene match: 13. Germline V lookup: CDR1 SGHTA, CDR2 FQGNSA. The CDR3 is 17 residues long. CDR3 DNA: TGTGCCAGCAGACCAAAATCCGGGACAGCGCCTAACTATGGCTACACCTTC. Protein: CASRPKSGTAPNYGYTF.

This clone was picked up a small number of times. J is TRBJ2-5 and V is TRBV6-5; D may be TRBD1 (6 bases). Trimming left V 11 bases short and J 5 bases short, with 12 bases between. The CDR3 extends over 11 amino acids. Germline values: CDR1 MNHEY, CDR2 SVGAGI. CDR3 residues: CAALQGETQYF. The CDR3 DNA is TGTGCCGCCCTCCAGGGGGAGACCCAGTACTTC.

V usage is TRBV19 and J usage is TRBJ1-1; D is unresolved. This CDR3 comprises 14 residues. V shed 3 bases and J shed 1 base, with 9 bases lying between them. Germline loops: CDR1 LNHDA, CDR2 SQIVND (reference sequence). CDR3 in amino acids: CASSIANRNTEAFF. The CDR3 DNA reads TGTGCCAGTAGTATCGCCAACAGGAACACTGAAGCTTTCTTT.